This is a list of T cell receptor beta chains from one sample in a study of OX40 agonist ivuxolimab in advanced cancers. TCRdb's copy holds only in-frame clones and misses some; the assay was immunoSEQ multiplex PCR. The sample carries some 49,000 clones, about 88% recorded once. The input for sequencing was CD4+ or CD8+ T cells sorted from blood, taken in a trial of the OX40 agonist ivuxolimab. The receptors were sampled from an adult with an advanced solid tumor such as melanoma, head and neck, liver or kidney cancer. The CDR3 runs from the conserved cysteine through the conserved F or W. A D gene is named only where the DNA matches it firmly. The size entry is marked missing in some rows and otherwise reads once, few, many or a size class.

TRBD1	once	TRBV11-3	TRBJ2-7	TGTGCCAGCGGCGGGACAGGGTACTACGAGCAGTACTTC	CASGGTGYYEQYF
.	.	TRBV29-1	TRBJ2-7	TGCAGCGTTGTAGGCAGCTACGAGCAGTACTTC	CSVVGSYEQYF
.	.	TRBV7-3	TRBJ2-1	TGTGCCAGCAGTCTCCAGGCGGGGTACAATGAGCAGTTCTTC	CASSLQAGYNEQFF
TRBD2	.	TRBV6-1	TRBJ2-3	TGTGCCAGTACTAGCGGGGGGGGAGCAGATACGCAGTATTTT	CASTSGGGADTQYF
TRBD1	.	TRBV19	TRBJ1-1	TGTGCCAGTAGTCTACCGGGACAGGGTCGAAATGAAGCTTTCTTT	CASSLPGQGRNEAFF
TRBD1	.	TRBV28	TRBJ1-3	TGTGCCAGCAGTTTAATATTCGGGGGACAGGGGGTTGGAAACACCATATATTTT	CASSLIFGGQGVGNTIYF
TRBD1	.	TRBV6-5	TRBJ2-7	TGTGCCAGTCTCCGGGACAGGGACTTATACGAGCAGTACTTC	CASLRDRDLYEQYF
TRBD1	once	TRBV19	TRBJ1-1	TGTGCCAGTAGTCAACAGACAGGGGCGGATTTCACTGAAGCTTTCTTT	CASSQQTGADFTEAFF
TRBD2	once	TRBV19	TRBJ2-3	TGTGCCATGACAAGCGGGGGGAGGAACACAGATACGCAGTATTTT	CAMTSGGRNTDTQYF
TRBD2	.	TRBV11-2	TRBJ2-1	TGTGCCAGCAGCTTAGCCCAGCGGGGATTCAATGAGCAGTTCTTC	CASSLAQRGFNEQFF
TRBD2	many	TRBV2	TRBJ2-5	TGTGCCAGCAGTGAATCGCTAGCGGGGCAAGAGACCCAGTACTTC	CASSESLAGQETQYF
.	.	TRBV4-3	TRBJ2-2	TGCGCCAGCAGCCAAGGTCCGACGGCCGGGGAGCTGTTTTTT	CASSQGPTAGELFF
.	.	TRBV18	TRBJ2-4	TGTGCCAGCTCACCGGGGGGCAGGGGAAACATTCAGTACTTC	CASSPGGRGNIQYF
TRBD1	.	TRBV7-7	TRBJ2-1	TGTGCTAGCAGCTCGGGACAGGAGAATGAGCAGTTCTTC	CASSSGQENEQFF
.	.	TRBV11-3	TRBJ2-2	TGTGCCAGCAGCGAAGGAGGGACCGGGGAGCTGTTTTTT	CASSEGGTGELFF
.	.	TRBV9	TRBJ2-1	TGTGCCAGCAGCGTAGATGGTGAGCAGTTCTTC	CASSVDGEQFF
.	.	TRBV7-2	TRBJ2-3	TGTGCCAGCAGCTCTTACACAGATACGCAGTATTTT	CASSSYTDTQYF
.	.	TRBV7-3	TRBJ2-2	TGTGCCAGCAGCTTATTTCCTCATCCGAACACCGGGGAGCTGTTTTTT	CASSLFPHPNTGELFF
TRBD2	.	TRBV27	TRBJ2-7	TGTGCCAGCAGTTTCAGGGAGGGGAGCGAGCAGTACTTC	CASSFREGSEQYF
TRBD1	.	TRBV7-3	TRBJ2-1	TGTGCCAGCAGCGACGGGACAGTGGTTTCCTCCTACAATGAGCAGTTCTTC	CASSDGTVVSSYNEQFF
TRBD2	.	TRBV6-4	TRBJ2-3	TGTGCCAGCAGCGGTCTAGCGGGAGGGCGCACAGATACGCAGTATTTT	CASSGLAGGRTDTQYF
.	.	TRBV5-5	TRBJ2-1	TGTGCCAGCGCCGGGTCCTCCTACAATGAGCAGTTCTTC	CASAGSSYNEQFF
TRBD1	.	TRBV6-5	TRBJ2-7	TGTGCCAGCAGTTACTCGGGACAGTTAGCCTACGAGCAGTACTTC	CASSYSGQLAYEQYF
.	.	TRBV28	TRBJ1-3	TGTGCCAGCAGCATACAATGGACGGCTACTGGAAACACCATATATTTT	CASSIQWTATGNTIYF
.	.	TRBV9	TRBJ2-5	TGTGCCAGCAGCGTAGATGGCAGGGGACCGGGGACCCAGTACTTC	CASSVDGRGPGTQYF
TRBD2	.	TRBV7-9	TRBJ2-1	TGTGCCAGCAGGGCGGGAGGTTCCTACAATGAGCAGTTCTTC	CASRAGGSYNEQFF
TRBD1	once	TRBV18	TRBJ1-2	TGTGCCAGCTCACCCCCTATCCAGGGGGTTCGTTTTAATGGCTACACCTTC	CASSPPIQGVRFNGYTF
TRBD1	.	TRBV6-1	TRBJ1-1	TGTGCCAGCAGTGCCCGGGACAGGGGGAGAGAGGGCACTGAAGCTTTCTTT	CASSARDRGREGTEAFF
TRBD1	.	TRBV6-6	TRBJ1-6	TGTGCCAGCAGGTCAGGGACAGATAATTCACCCCTCCACTTT	CASRSGTDNSPLHF
.	.	TRBV9	TRBJ1-1	TGTGCCAGCAGCGTAGGGGGGGACACTGAAGCTTTCTTT	CASSVGGDTEAFF
.	.	TRBV7-2	TRBJ1-1	TGTGCCAGCAGCCCCTATAAGGCGCGGGACACTGAAGCTTTCTTT	CASSPYKARDTEAFF
.	.	TRBV30	TRBJ2-2	TGTGCCTGGAGTGTATGGGCCACCGGGGAGCTGTTTTTT	CAWSVWATGELFF
TRBD1	.	TRBV2	TRBJ1-1	TGTGCCATAGGGACAGGGGAGGCCGAAGCTTTCTTT	CAIGTGEAEAFF
TRBD1	.	TRBV6-1	TRBJ2-6	TGTGCCAGCAGTGGACAGGGGGCAGGAGGGGCCAACGTCCTGACTTTC	CASSGQGAGGANVLTF
.	few	TRBV5-4	TRBJ1-3	TGTGCCAGCAGACTGGACAGTAACACCATATATTTT	CASRLDSNTIYF
.	.	TRBV5-1	TRBJ1-4	TGCGCCAGCAGCGGATCACAGGGAGCTAATGAAAAACTGTTTTTT	CASSGSQGANEKLFF
TRBD1	.	TRBV7-4	TRBJ2-7	TGTGCCAGCAGCTTTGGGACAGAGTACGAGCAGTACTTC	CASSFGTEYEQYF
.	.	TRBV7-6	TRBJ2-5	TGTGCCAGCAGCTTATGGGTAGGGGAGACCCAGTACTTC	CASSLWVGETQYF
TRBD1	.	TRBV30	TRBJ1-5	TGTGCCTGGAGCCGACAGGGGGATCAGCCCCAGCATTTT	CAWSRQGDQPQHF
.	.	TRBV4-1	TRBJ2-7	TGCGCCAGCAGCCAATGGGGGATCCCCTACGAGCAGTACTTC	CASSQWGIPYEQYF
.	.	TRBV11-2	TRBJ2-6	TGTGCCAGCAGCTTAGGGAGGTCGACCGGGGCCAACGTCCTGACTTTC	CASSLGRSTGANVLTF
TRBD1	.	TRBV4-2	TRBJ2-2	TGTGCCAGCGGACAGGGAGCGAACACCGGGGAGCTGTTTTTT	CASGQGANTGELFF
TRBD1	.	TRBV9	TRBJ1-1	TGTGCCAGCAGCCCAGGGGGGGGAAGTGGTAACACTGAAGCTTTCTTT	CASSPGGGSGNTEAFF
.	.	TRBV4-3	TRBJ1-4	TGCGCCAGCAGCCAAGTAAGGGCTGAAAAACTGTTTTTT	CASSQVRAEKLFF
.	.	TRBV5-4	TRBJ1-1	TGTGCCAGCAGCTCCACACCATCTGACTGGGCTTTCTTT	CASSSTPSDWAFF